This T cell receptor (beta chain) was obtained from a study of blood T cell repertoires in COVID-19. Study details: From T cells, B-cell-depleted T cells, or PBMCs came the material, which was cDNA or gDNA.

This clone appeared a few times. Enrollees, roughly 18 to 90 years old, lived in roughly 24 US areas. Recovery meant two consecutive negative NP/OP PCR tests, professional clearance, or resolved symptoms. Germline V gives CDR1 LGHNA, CDR2 YNFKEQ. This CDR3 comprises 13 residues. V lost 2 bases to trimming and J lost 6 bases, with 11 bases between them. Original methodology: The assay estimated nucleated cells by amplifying reference gene primers. Assay used: immunoSEQ multiplex PCR; TCRdb lists only in-frame clones, some missing. Clone size and the V and J calls come from that table; the DNA yielded D and trimming. The sample records roughly 280,000 clones, 89% being singletons.

The chain is built from TRBV4-2 and TRBJ2-7; TRBD1 is a possible D gene (5 bases). This receptor was taken from an older woman who had recovered from COVID-19. Sequenced sample: PBMCs or T cells enriched from blood (not recorded which). CDR3 loop: CASSQSTGPEQYF. CDR3 bases: TGTGCCAGCAGCCAATCTACAGGCCCCGAGCAGTACTTC.